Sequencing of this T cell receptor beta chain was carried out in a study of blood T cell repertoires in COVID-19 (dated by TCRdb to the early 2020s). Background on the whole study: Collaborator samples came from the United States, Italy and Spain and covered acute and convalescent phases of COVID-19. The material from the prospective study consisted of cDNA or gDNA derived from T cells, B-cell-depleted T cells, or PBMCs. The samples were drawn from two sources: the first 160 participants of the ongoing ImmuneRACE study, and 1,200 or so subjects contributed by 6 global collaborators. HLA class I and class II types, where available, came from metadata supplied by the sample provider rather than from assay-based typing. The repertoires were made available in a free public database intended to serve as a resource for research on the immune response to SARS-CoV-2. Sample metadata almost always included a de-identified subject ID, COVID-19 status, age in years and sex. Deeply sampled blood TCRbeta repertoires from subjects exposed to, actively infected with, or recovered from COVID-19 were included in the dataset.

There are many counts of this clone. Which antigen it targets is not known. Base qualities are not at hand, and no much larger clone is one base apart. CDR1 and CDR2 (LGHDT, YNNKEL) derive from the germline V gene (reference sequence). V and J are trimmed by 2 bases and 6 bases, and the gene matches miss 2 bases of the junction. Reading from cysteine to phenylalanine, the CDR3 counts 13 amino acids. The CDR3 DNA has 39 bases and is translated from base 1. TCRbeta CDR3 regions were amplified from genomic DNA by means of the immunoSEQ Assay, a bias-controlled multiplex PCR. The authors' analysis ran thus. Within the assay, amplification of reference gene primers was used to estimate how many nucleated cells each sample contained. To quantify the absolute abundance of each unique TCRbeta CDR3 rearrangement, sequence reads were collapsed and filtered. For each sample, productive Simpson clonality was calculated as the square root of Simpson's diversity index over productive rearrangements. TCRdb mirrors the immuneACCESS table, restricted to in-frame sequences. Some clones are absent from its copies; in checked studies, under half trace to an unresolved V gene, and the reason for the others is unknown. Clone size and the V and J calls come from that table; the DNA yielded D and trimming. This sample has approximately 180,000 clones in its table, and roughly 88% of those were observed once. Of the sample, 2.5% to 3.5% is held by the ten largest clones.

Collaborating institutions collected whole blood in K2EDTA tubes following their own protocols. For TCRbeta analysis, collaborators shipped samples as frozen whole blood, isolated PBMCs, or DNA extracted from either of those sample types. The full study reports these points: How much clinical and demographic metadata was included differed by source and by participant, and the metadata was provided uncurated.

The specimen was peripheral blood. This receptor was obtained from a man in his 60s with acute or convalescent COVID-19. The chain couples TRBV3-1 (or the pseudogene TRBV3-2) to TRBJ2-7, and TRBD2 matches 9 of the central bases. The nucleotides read TGTGCCAGCAGCCAATCGCGGGAGGGCGAGCAGTACTTC. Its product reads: CASSQSREGEQYF.